Shown below are 19 T cell receptor beta chains from a single sample sequenced in a study of blood T cell repertoires in COVID-19. Some clones are missing from TCRdb's copy, which holds only in-frame ones; the method was immunoSEQ multiplex PCR. The sample has roughly 160,000 clones; 79% are singletons. The specimen sequenced was PBMCs or T cells enriched from blood (not recorded which). The receptors come from a woman aged 70-85 years in a cohort exposed to, infected with or recovered from COVID-19 (not recorded which).

The chain uses TRBV5-5 and TRBJ1-5, with a tentative D call TRBD1 (6 bases). Trimming left V 2 bases short and J 9 bases short, with 15 bases between. CDR1 is SGHKS, CDR2 YYEKEE, per germline (reference sequence). This CDR3 spans 14 amino acids. The CDR3 DNA follows: TGTGCCAGCAGCTTAGGGACACGAATGGCGCCCCAGCATTTT. Protein: CASSLGTRMAPQHF. Complete variable domain (other parts from reference TRBV5-5 and TRBJ1-5): DAGVTQSPTHLIKTRGQQVTLRCSPISGHKSVSWYQQVLGQGPQFIFQYYEKEERGRGNFPDRFSARQFPNYSSELNVNALLLGDSALYLCASSLGTRMAPQHFGDGTRLSIL.

The V call is TRBV28, the J call TRBJ1-6; D unclear. V lost 3 bases and J lost 6, with 12 bases in between. The CDR3 spans 15 residues. The germline V gene has CDR1 MDHEN and CDR2 SYDVKM. Written as DNA, the CDR3 is TGTGCCAGCAGTTTGGCAGCGTCGGGTAATTCACCCCTCCACTTT. This gives the protein CASSLAASGNSPLHF.

This clone has just one count. The CDR3 here is CASSLVGGHDPNTGELFF. The CDR3 nucleotides are TGTGCCAGCAGCTTGGTTGGGGGACACGACCCCAACACCGGGGAGCTGTTTTTT. V is TRBV5-6 and J is TRBJ2-2, with a weak D call TRBD1 (6 bases). Trimming stripped 0 bases from V and 2 bases from J, with 17 bases between. CDR1 and CDR2 (germline): SGHDT, YYEEEE. This CDR3 is 18 amino acids long.

The chain links TRBV29-1 to TRBJ2-3; D might be TRBD2 (5 bases). The V and J ends lost 2 bases and 3 bases respectively, with 12 bases between them. CDR3 length: 14 amino acids. Germline CDR1 and CDR2: SQVTM and ANQGSEA. Written as DNA, the CDR3 is TGCAGCGTTGAAAGCGGCCAAGAGACAGATACGCAGTATTTT. This sequence encodes CSVESGQETDTQYF.

V and J are TRBV5-1 and TRBJ1-1; 11 nucleotides agree with TRBD1. The CDR3 loop spans 14 amino acids. The V gene's germline CDR1 is SGHRS and CDR2 YFSETQ. The J segment lost 5 bases and the V segment lost 5 bases, leaving 5 bases of the junction unmatched. The DNA of the CDR3 is TGCGCCAGCAGGCGGGGACAGGGGGAGACTGAAGCTTTCTTT. Amino acid sequence: CASRRGQGETEAFF.

The chain links TRBV9 to TRBJ2-7, with D tentatively TRBD1 (5 bases). This CDR3 has 14 residues. Per the germline V gene, CDR1 is SGDLS and CDR2 is YYNGEE. V was pared by 2 bases and J by 6 bases, with 15 bases between. CDR3 coding DNA: TGTGCCAGCAGCGTGCATGGACAAACGAGCGAGCAGTACTTC. Protein sequence: CASSVHGQTSEQYF.

This chain joins TRBV4-2 and TRBJ2-7; D not certain. The CDR3 contains 16 residues. V dropped 1 base and J dropped 2 bases, with 15 bases sitting between them. CDR1 and CDR2 (germline): LGHNA, YNFKEQ. In nucleotides, the CDR3 is TGTGCCAGCAGCCAAGGGCTCACATTCACTACCTACGAGCAGTACTTC. This gives the protein CASSQGLTFTTYEQYF.

The chain carries TRBV19 and TRBJ1-5, with unresolved D. Trimming cost V 5 bases and J 3 bases, with 14 bases left between them. This CDR3 region has 15 residues. Germline V gives CDR1 LNHDA, CDR2 SQIVND (reference sequence). The CDR3 region has the DNA TGTGCCAGTAGTTTCGGAGGCTCTCTCAATCAGCCCCAGCATTTT. This translates into CASSFGGSLNQPQHF.

The chain carries TRBV10-3 and TRBJ2-3; TRBD2 matches 14 bases. The CDR3 is 19 residues long. The V segment lost 4 bases and the J segment 5 bases; nucleotides outside the gene matches: 14. Germline V gene sequence: CDR1 ENHRY, CDR2 SYGVKD. This CDR3 is CAISGTDRTSGRYGDTQYF. DNA for the CDR3: TGTGCCATCAGTGGAACGGACAGGACTAGCGGGAGGTATGGAGATACGCAGTATTTT.

The V call is TRBV7-2, the J call TRBJ2-7; 9 bases fit TRBD2. CDR3 length: 17 residues. Germline V gives CDR1 SGHTA, CDR2 FQGNSA. V lost 6 bases, J lost 3 bases, and 15 bases stayed unmatched. The CDR3 protein is CASSPGSGRRGDYEQYF. CDR3 DNA: TGTGCCAGCAGTCCGGGTAGCGGGAGAAGGGGGGACTACGAGCAGTACTTC.

This clone was seen more than once but under ten times. A junction boundary mismatches the germline segment, possibly from a read error. This rearrangement joins TRBV3-1 (or the pseudogene TRBV3-2) to TRBJ1-3, with 9 positions matching TRBD1. Germline assignment: CDR1 LGHDT and CDR2 YNNKEL (reference sequence). This CDR3 is 14 amino acids long. The DNA of the CDR3 is TGTGCCAGCAGCCAAGGAGTTACAGGGGGCGCTTCTCATTTT. It translates to CASSQGVTGGASHF.

The V and J genes are TRBV27 and TRBJ2-7, with 8 nucleotides matching TRBD2. The length of the CDR3 is 14 residues. CDR1 is MNHEY, CDR2 SMNVEV, per germline (reference sequence). V was pared by 10 bases and J by 1 base, with 9 bases of the junction left unmatched. CDR3 in DNA: TGTGCCACCATGGGGCTAGCGGGTTCCTACGAGCAGTACTTC. Its protein is CATMGLAGSYEQYF.

The chain couples TRBV2 to TRBJ2-7; possible D gene TRBD2, 5 bases. V lost 4 bases and J 4 bases, leaving 5 bases between the germline ends. Germline assignment: CDR1 SNHLY and CDR2 FYNNEI. This CDR3 is built from 11 residues. CDR3 protein: CASSGTYEQYF. The CDR3 DNA reads as TGTGCCAGCAGTGGGACTTACGAGCAGTACTTC. The full variable domain, in which reference TRBV2 and TRBJ2-7 provide the parts outside the CDR3, is EPEVTQTPSHQVTQMGQEVILRCVPISNHLYFYWYRQILGQKVEFLVSFYNNEISEKSEIFDDQFSVERPDGSNFTLKIRSTKLEDSAMYFCASSGTYEQYFGPGTRLTVT.

The V gene is TRBV5-5, the J gene TRBJ2-5, with no clear D. Trimming shortened V by 4 bases and J by 2 bases, and 9 bases separated the two germline ends. Germline values: CDR1 SGHKS, CDR2 YYEKEE (reference sequence). The CDR3 has 13 amino acids. CDR3 amino acids: CASSLTPQETQYF. CDR3 nucleotide sequence: TGTGCCAGCAGCCTGACTCCACAAGAGACCCAGTACTTC.

This clone was observed once. The chain couples TRBV20-1 to TRBJ1-1, with 10 nucleotides matching TRBD1. J lost 1 base, V lost 5 bases, and 10 bases had no gene match. CDR3 length: 16 amino acids. Germline V gene lookup returns CDR1 DFQATT and CDR2 SNEGSKA (reference sequence). The CDR3 is CSAGGGQGRTNTEAFF. In DNA, the CDR3 is TGCAGTGCTGGTGGGGGACAGGGGCGTACGAACACTGAAGCTTTCTTT.

The rearrangement uses TRBV9 and TRBJ2-7; 7 bases align to TRBD1. Trimming removed 1 base from V and 3 bases from J; junction bases left unmatched: 7. The CDR3 length is 15 residues. Looked up from germline, CDR1 is SGDLS and CDR2 is YYNGEE. The CDR3 DNA is TGTGCCAGCAGCGTACCACAGGGGTTGAACTACGAGCAGTACTTC. This gives the protein CASSVPQGLNYEQYF.

This chain connects TRBV12-5 to TRBJ1-1, with 7 bases fitting TRBD1. The V gene end was trimmed by 5 bases and the J gene end by 4 bases; junction bases not matched to a gene: 4. CDR3 size: 13 residues. Germline V gene lookup returns CDR1 LGHNT and CDR2 FRNRAP. This CDR3 reads CASGPGTVTEAFF. The CDR3 DNA sequence: TGTGCTAGTGGTCCCGGGACAGTCACTGAAGCTTTCTTT.

This clone was detected only once. CDR3 protein: CASSLASGQSYEQYF. CDR3 sequence (DNA): TGTGCCAGCAGCTTGGCGTCGGGACAGAGCTACGAGCAGTACTTC. The chain has TRBV5-4 and TRBJ2-7; TRBD1 agrees at 7 bases. V was pared by 0 bases and J by 3 bases, with 6 bases of the junction left unmatched. Germline loops: CDR1 SGHNT, CDR2 YYREEE (reference sequence). This CDR3 has 15 amino acids.

The V gene is TRBV6-5, the J gene TRBJ1-1, with D possibly being TRBD1 (6 bases). CDR1 is MNHEY and CDR2 is SVGAGI in the germline V gene. The CDR3 is made up of 13 amino acids. Trimming removed 8 bases at V and 11 bases at J, with 21 bases between. This CDR3 reads CASSKAGGASAFF. The CDR3 DNA reads as TGTGCCAGCTCGAAGGCGGGGGGCGCGAGTGCTTTCTTT.